The next 30 T cell receptor beta chains were all read from a single sample in a study of prognosis after radiotherapy for stage I lung cancer. Two rounds of multiplex PCR amplified TCR beta CDR3 from genomic DNA. Primers were specific to each TRBV and TRBJ gene in first-round PCR. A single record per CDR3 protein comes from TCRdb applying MiXCR to the multiplex PCR reads. Of around 51,000 distinct CDR3 sequences in the sample, around a third are singletons; the top ten hold 9.2%. This specimen consisted of PBMCs, obtained before or after stereotactic body radiation therapy (not recorded which). These receptors all come from a donor of 50 years or more with non-small cell lung cancer.

CDR3 coding DNA: TGTGCCAGCAGCGCTGGACAGGGCAACAAGGGTGTCTCCTACGAGCAGTACTTC. Translated, it gives CASSAGQGNKGVSYEQYF. The J gene is TRBJ2-7, the V gene TRBV11-3; TRBD1 agrees at 8 bases. Trimming removed 5 bases from V and 0 bases from J; junction bases left unmatched: 15. The CDR3 covers 18 residues. Per germline, CDR1 SGHNT and CDR2 YENEEA.

This chain joins TRBV5-4 and TRBJ2-5; 9 nucleotides match TRBD1. The ends lost 4 bases at V and 5 bases at J; junction bases unmatched: 6. The CDR3 totals 14 residues. Per the germline V gene, CDR1 is SGHNT and CDR2 is YYREEE (reference sequence). This CDR3 is CASSLPTGGETQYF. The CDR3 nucleotides read TGTGCCAGCAGCCTTCCGACAGGGGGGGAGACCCAGTACTTC.

This clonotype showed up many times. The V and J genes are TRBV28 and TRBJ1-2, with unresolved D. Trimming took 5 bases from V and 8 from J, leaving 15 bases between them. CDR1 MDHEN and CDR2 SYDVKM come from the germline V gene. The CDR3 length is 13 residues. The CDR3 sequence is CASSLGPRWGYTF. DNA of the CDR3: TGTGCCAGCAGTCTCGGGCCGAGATGGGGCTACACCTTC.

This clonotype has a count of ten or more. The V and J genes are TRBV5-6 and TRBJ1-1, with unresolved D. Germline-derived CDR1 and CDR2 are SGHDT and YYEEEE. The CDR3 extends over 14 amino acids. V lost 1 base, J lost 4 bases, and 11 bases lay in between. As DNA, the CDR3 is TGTGCCAGCAGCTTGCGGAGGGCCAGCACTGAAGCTTTCTTT. This sequence encodes CASSLRRASTEAFF.

This clonotype has only a few counts. A read error may explain this, as a much larger clone is one base away. The rearrangement uses TRBV6-9 and TRBJ2-2, with 10 bases aligning to TRBD2. Germline loops: CDR1 MNHGY, CDR2 SVAAGI. The CDR3 runs to 18 residues. The trim removed 4 bases at V and 2 bases at J, leaving 10 bases unmatched. CDR3 loop: CASSFNVLAGSNTGELFF. DNA of the CDR3: TGTGCCAGCAGTTTTAATGTACTAGCGGGATCTAACACCGGGGAGCTGTTTTTT.

The table lists this clonotype with many counts. The chain links TRBV18 to TRBJ2-1, with 12 bases lining up with TRBD2. This CDR3 is 17 amino acids long. Germline V gene lookup returns CDR1 KGHSH and CDR2 LQKENI. The V segment lost 6 bases and the J segment 7 bases; nucleotides outside the gene matches: 13. CDR3 coding DNA: TGTGCCAGCTCGCTTACTATGACTAGCGGGAGTGGTAATGAGCAGTTCTTC. This encodes CASSLTMTSGSGNEQFF.

This clonotype was seen ten or more times. The chain combines TRBV20-1 with TRBJ2-1; TRBD2 agrees at 10 bases. Germline trimming cut 5 bases from V and 9 bases from J; bases unmatched to any gene: 13. Looked up from germline, CDR1 is DFQATT and CDR2 is SNEGSKA (reference sequence). The CDR3 is made up of 15 amino acids. Here the CDR3 reads CSARTSGRAMGEQFF. The DNA for the CDR3 is TGCAGTGCTCGTACGAGCGGGAGGGCCATGGGTGAGCAGTTCTTC.

Notes on this clonotype: A much larger clone differs by one base, so this may be a read error. V is TRBV7-2 and J is TRBJ2-5; 9 bases line up with TRBD2. Germline V gene sequence: CDR1 SGHTA, CDR2 FQGNSA. This CDR3 has 14 residues. V shed 5 bases, J shed 6 bases, and the junction held 7 bases outside the gene matches. The CDR3 DNA reads TGTGCCAGCAGCCCTTCTAGCGGGACCAAGACCCAGTACTTC. Translation: CASSPSSGTKTQYF.

The chain has TRBV5-1 and TRBJ2-2; D not resolved. The ends were cut back, 0 bases at V and 1 base at J, with 7 bases in the middle. There are 15 residues in the CDR3. Germline V gene sequence: CDR1 SGHRS, CDR2 YFSETQ. CDR3 residues: CASSLEVGNTGELFF. In DNA, the CDR3 is TGCGCCAGCAGCTTGGAGGTGGGGAACACCGGGGAGCTGTTTTTT.

About this clonotype: A read error may explain this, as a much larger clone is one base away. The J gene is TRBJ2-1, the V gene TRBV5-1, with D perhaps given as TRBD1 or TRBD2 (7 bases each). Germline V gene data show CDR1 as SGHRS and CDR2 as YFSETQ. The V gene lost 5 bases and the J gene lost 8 bases, with 20 bases spanning the gap. The CDR3 has 15 amino acids. The CDR3 sequence: CASRPDGLGGDEQFF. CDR3 DNA sequence: TGCGCCAGCAGACCGGACGGACTAGGGGGCGATGAGCAGTTCTTC.

In this sample, this clonotype turned up many times. The V and J genes are TRBV2 and TRBJ2-7, with TRBD1 matching 8 bases. CDR3 length equals 12 residues. CDR1 SNHLY and CDR2 FYNNEI come from the germline V gene. V gave up 8 bases and J gave up 6 bases; unmatched junction bases: 6. CDR3 in DNA: TGTGCCAGCTTACAGGGGGGTTTCGAGCAGTACTTC. It is translated as CASLQGGFEQYF. The full variable domain, completed using reference TRBV2 and TRBJ2-7, is EPEVTQTPSHQVTQMGQEVILRCVPISNHLYFYWYRQILGQKVEFLVSFYNNEISEKSEIFDDQFSVERPDGSNFTLKIRSTKLEDSAMYFCASLQGGFEQYFGPGTRLTVT.

In this sample, this clonotype turned up many times. The gene calls are TRBV6-2 or TRBV6-3 and TRBJ1-6; TRBD1 might be the D (6 bases). The V gene lost 2 bases and the J gene lost 6 bases, with 14 bases spanning the gap. The CDR3 extends over 16 amino acids. CDR1 and CDR2 (germline): MNHEY, SVGEGT. The CDR3 bases are TGTGCCAGCAGTTACCTATTGGACAGCCTTAATTCACCCCTCCACTTT. This encodes CASSYLLDSLNSPLHF.

On this clonotype itself: A much larger clone lies one base from this, so it may be a read error. The chain is built from TRBV6-9 and TRBJ2-5; 11 bases match TRBD2. J was trimmed by 5 bases and V by 3 bases; bases with no gene match: 8. The CDR3 contains 16 residues. Per the germline V gene, CDR1 is MNHGY and CDR2 is SVAAGI. The CDR3 region has the DNA TGTGCCAGCAGTTACCACTTTAGCGGGAGGGCGGAGACCCAGTACTTC. Its translation is CASSYHFSGRAETQYF.

Ten or more counts support this clonotype. This chain joins TRBV6-5 and TRBJ1-5; TRBD1 aligns across 12 bases. CDR1 and CDR2 (germline): MNHEY, SVGAGI. J was trimmed by 1 base and V by 6 bases; bases with no gene match: 10. The CDR3 runs 18 residues. CDR3 amino acids: CASRYRDRGRESNQPQHF. In nucleotides, the CDR3 is TGTGCCAGCAGGTACCGGGACAGGGGGCGAGAAAGCAATCAGCCCCAGCATTTT.

Turning to this clonotype: One base away lies a much larger clone, so this may be a sequencing read error. The chain employs TRBV19 and TRBJ2-3; 8 bases map to TRBD2. This CDR3 region has 17 residues. CDR1 and CDR2 (germline): LNHDA, SQIVND (reference sequence). Germline trimming cut 6 bases from V and 4 bases from J; bases unmatched to any gene: 15. CDR3 bases: TGTGCCAGTAGGGGGGGACTAGAGGGAGACGGGTCAGATACGCAGTATTTT. Translated, it gives CASRGGLEGDGSDTQYF. Combining the CDR3 with reference TRBV19 and TRBJ2-3 gives the whole variable domain DGGITQSPKYLFRKEGQNVTLSCEQNLNHDAMYWYRQDPGQGLRLIYYSQIVNDFQKGDIAEGYSVSREKKESFPLTVTSAQKNPTAFYLCASRGGLEGDGSDTQYFGPGTRLTVL.

Many counts were recorded for this clonotype. The V gene is TRBV24-1, the J gene TRBJ2-3; D remains unclear. Germline lookup yields CDR1 KGHDR and CDR2 SFDVKD. The CDR3 spans 15 residues. V gave up 0 bases and J gave up 4 bases, with 10 bases separating them. CDR3 DNA: TGTGCCACCAGTGATTTGCGAATGGACCCAGATACGCAGTATTTT. Its protein is CATSDLRMDPDTQYF.

This clonotype was seen only once. This clone may be a read error of a much larger clone one base away. V and J are TRBV7-2 and TRBJ1-1; no firm D call. V dropped 5 bases and J dropped 7 bases, with 14 bases sitting between them. This CDR3 contains 13 residues. The germline CDR1 and CDR2 sequences are SGHTA and FQGNSA. CDR3 in DNA: TGTGCCAGCAGCACCGCTGAGAAGAATGAAGCTTTCTTT. Translation: CASSTAEKNEAFF.

This clonotype was counted once. Just one base apart from a much larger clone, this may be a read error. V usage is TRBV20-1 and J usage is TRBJ1-2; TRBD1 might be the D (6 bases). V lost 2 bases and J 9 bases, leaving 22 bases between the germline ends. From germline, CDR1 is DFQATT and CDR2 SNEGSKA (reference sequence). This CDR3 has 15 amino acids. The CDR3 reads CSARSWESGTIRYTF. DNA for the CDR3: TGCAGTGCTAGATCCTGGGAATCCGGGACAATTCGCTACACCTTC.

With regard to this clonotype: A read error may explain this, as a much larger clone is one base away. This chain uses TRBV19 with TRBJ1-5, with no clear D. V lost 6 bases, J lost 3 bases, and 15 bases lay in between. This CDR3 has 15 residues. CDR1 is LNHDA and CDR2 is SQIVND in the germline V gene (reference sequence). The CDR3 protein is CASRLEWNINQPQHF. CDR3 sequence (DNA): TGTGCCAGTAGGTTAGAATGGAATATCAATCAGCCCCAGCATTTT.

The table lists this clonotype with a count of one. This chain connects TRBV30 to TRBJ2-1, with D perhaps matching TRBD2 (6 bases). Trimming took off 3 bases at V and 8 bases at J, with 17 bases between the two ends. This CDR3 has 14 residues. CDR1 is GTSNPN, CDR2 SVGIG, per germline (reference sequence). The CDR3 DNA is TGTGCCTGGAGCGTAGCGGCCTCCGGACATGAGCAGTTCTTC. Its translation: CAWSVAASGHEQFF.

This clonotype was counted ten times or more. The chain combines TRBV7-9 with TRBJ2-2; D unresolved. Germline lookup yields CDR1 SEHNR and CDR2 FQNEAQ (reference sequence). V was cut by 5 bases and J by 6 bases, with 10 bases left in between. This CDR3 is 13 amino acids long. The CDR3 here is CASSPNYAGELFF. DNA for the CDR3: TGTGCCAGCAGCCCCAACTATGCCGGGGAGCTGTTTTTT.

This clonotype was detected many times. This sequence joins TRBV4-3 and TRBJ2-7; 13 nucleotides match TRBD2. The CDR3 consists of 16 residues. With 0 bases clipped from V and 3 bases from J, the junction kept 2 bases outside the gene matches. Germline V gene lookup returns CDR1 LGHNA and CDR2 YSLEER. The CDR3 spells CASSQETSGGVYEQYF. CDR3 nucleotide sequence: TGCGCCAGCAGCCAAGAAACTAGCGGGGGGGTCTACGAGCAGTACTTC.

This clonotype was detected a few times. CDR3 nucleotide sequence: TGCGCCAGCAGCTTGGCCTTGGGAGCGAGGCATCACATGAACACTGAAGCTTTCTTT. Residues: CASSLALGARHHMNTEAFF. The V call is TRBV5-1, the J call TRBJ1-1, with D hard to call. From germline, CDR1 is SGHRS and CDR2 YFSETQ. This CDR3 has 19 amino acids. Between the trimmed V and J ends, which lost 0 bases and 0 bases, there was a span of 21 bases.

This clonotype has ten or more counts. The rearrangement links TRBV20-1 to TRBJ2-7; 9 bases are a match to TRBD1. The CDR3 loop spans 14 amino acids. The trim removed 6 bases at V and 3 bases at J, leaving 9 bases unmatched. Germline CDR1 is DFQATT and CDR2 is SNEGSKA (reference sequence). The CDR3 nucleotides read TGCAGTGCGGCCCCGGGGACAGGGAGCTACGAGCAGTACTTC. Translated, it gives CSAAPGTGSYEQYF.

This clonotype was counted many times. The chain uses TRBV5-4 and TRBJ2-1; 9 bases match TRBD2. CDR3 length: 15 residues. V trimming: 7 bases; J trimming: 1 base; junction bases outside the gene matches: 6. Per the germline V gene, CDR1 is SGHNT and CDR2 is YYREEE (reference sequence). For the CDR3, the DNA is TGTGCCAGCCACCCGCGGGAGGGATCCTACAATGAGCAGTTCTTC. This encodes CASHPREGSYNEQFF. Looking up the rest from reference TRBV5-4 and TRBJ2-1 gives the full variable domain: ETGVTQSPTHLIKTRGQQVTLRCSSQSGHNTVSWYQQALGQGPQFIFQYYREEENGRGNFPPRFSGLQFPNYSSELNVNALELDDSALYLCASHPREGSYNEQFFGPGTRLTVL.

This clonotype has ten or more counts. The chain recombines TRBV18 with TRBJ2-1; D possibly corresponds to TRBD2 (5 bases). Trimming took off 2 bases at V and 10 bases at J, with 18 bases between the two ends. Germline loops: CDR1 KGHSH, CDR2 LQKENI. The CDR3 length is 15 residues. The CDR3: CASSPSAGPSGEQFF. The CDR3 coding sequence is TGTGCCAGCTCACCATCGGCAGGCCCCTCGGGGGAGCAGTTCTTC.

This clonotype was counted at least ten times. The CDR3: CASSYGGTSGGNEQFF. CDR3 nucleotide sequence: TGTGCCAGCAGCTACGGGGGGACTAGCGGAGGGAATGAGCAGTTCTTC. The rearrangement links TRBV9 to TRBJ2-1, with 11 bases that match TRBD2. The V segment lost 4 bases and the J segment 7 bases; nucleotides outside the gene matches: 10. Germline CDR1 SGDLS, CDR2 YYNGEE. The CDR3 covers 16 residues. Drawing the rest from reference TRBV9 and TRBJ2-1, the complete variable domain is DSGVTQTPKHLITATGQRVTLRCSPRSGDLSVYWYQQSLDQGLQFLIQYYNGEERAKGNILERFSAQQFPDLHSELNLSSLELGDSALYFCASSYGGTSGGNEQFFGPGTRLTVL.

This clonotype was seen repeatedly, ten times or more. The rearrangement links TRBV7-2 to TRBJ2-7, with D possibly matching TRBD2 (5 bases). V gave up 5 bases and J gave up 6 bases, with 20 bases separating them. Germline-derived CDR1 and CDR2 are SGHTA and FQGNSA. The CDR3 loop spans 15 amino acids. CDR3 region: CASSPLGAESPEQYF. In DNA form, the CDR3 reads TGTGCCAGCAGCCCACTAGGTGCCGAGTCCCCCGAGCAGTACTTC.

This clonotype was seen at least ten times. J is TRBJ1-1 and V is TRBV6-1; D not certain. Between the trimmed V and J ends, which lost 0 bases and 1 base, there was a span of 3 bases. Per germline, CDR1 MNHNS and CDR2 SASEGT. The CDR3 is made up of 13 amino acids. The DNA for the CDR3 is TGTGCCAGCAGTGAAGCGGAGAACACTGAAGCTTTCTTT. Translated: CASSEAENTEAFF.

This clonotype was counted many times. This rearrangement joins TRBV5-6 to TRBJ2-7; TRBD2 might be the D (5 bases). Trimming took off 4 bases at V and 4 bases at J, with 15 bases between the two ends. CDR3 length equals 14 residues. In germline, CDR1 is SGHDT, CDR2 YYEEEE. The CDR3: CASSPGLRGYEQYF. Here the CDR3 DNA reads TGTGCCAGCAGCCCCGGTTTAAGAGGGTACGAGCAGTACTTC.